Following are 3 T cell receptor beta chains from one sample sequenced in a study of cytomegalovirus exposure and HLA in healthy donors. PCR employed 60 Vbeta and 13 Jbeta primers. The method was immunoSEQ multiplex PCR; TCRdb's version includes in-frame clones alone and lacks a portion of them. The sample table includes roughly 110,000 clones. Sequencing was carried out using PBMCs. These receptors were taken from a middle-aged man in good health and CMV-seropositive.

The rearrangement links TRBV18 to TRBJ1-4, with D hard to call. Trimming took off 4 bases at V and 3 bases at J, with 15 bases between the two ends. The CDR3 spans 16 residues. Germline V gene sequence: CDR1 KGHSH, CDR2 LQKENI. In DNA, the CDR3 is TGTGCCAGCTCACTCGACACAACACTCTCTAATGAAAAACTGTTTTTT. It specifies CASSLDTTLSNEKLFF.

V and J are TRBV5-4 and TRBJ2-5; 7 bases match TRBD1. The J call is doubtful: the DNA matches TRBJ2-7 better. In germline, CDR1 is SGHNT, CDR2 YYREEE (reference sequence). The CDR3 consists of 15 residues. CDR3 coding DNA: TGTGCCAGCAGCATCGACAGGGTCCCGACCTACGAGCAGTACTTC. Translating it yields CASSIDRVPTYEQYF.

The gene calls are TRBV29-1 and TRBJ2-7, with TRBD2 matching over 11 bases. This CDR3 region has 20 residues. Trimming took 0 bases from V and 0 from J; bases not matched to a gene: 16. Germline V CDR1 and CDR2: SQVTM, ANQGSEA. CDR3 bases: TGCAGCGTTGAAGATCCTGGAGGCCTAGCGGGAGGACAGAGCTCCTACGAGCAGTACTTC. Translating it yields CSVEDPGGLAGGQSSYEQYF.